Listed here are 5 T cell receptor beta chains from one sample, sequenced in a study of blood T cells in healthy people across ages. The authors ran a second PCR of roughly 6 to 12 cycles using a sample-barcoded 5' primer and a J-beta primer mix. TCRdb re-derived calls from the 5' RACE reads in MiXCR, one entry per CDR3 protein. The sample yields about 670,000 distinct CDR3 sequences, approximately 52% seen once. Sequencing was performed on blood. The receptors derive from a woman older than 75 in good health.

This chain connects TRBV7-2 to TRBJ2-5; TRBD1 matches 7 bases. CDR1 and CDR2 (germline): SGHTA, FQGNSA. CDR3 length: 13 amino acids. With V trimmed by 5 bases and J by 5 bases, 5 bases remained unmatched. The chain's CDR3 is CASSTDRRETQYF. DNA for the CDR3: TGTGCCAGCAGCACGGACAGGAGGGAGACCCAGTACTTC. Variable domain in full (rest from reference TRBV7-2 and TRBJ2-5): GAGVSQSPSNKVTEKGKDVELRCDPISGHTALYWYRQSLGQGLEFLIYFQGNSAPDKSGLPSDRFSAERTGGSVSTLTIQRTQQEDSAVYLCASSTDRRETQYFGPGTRLLVL.

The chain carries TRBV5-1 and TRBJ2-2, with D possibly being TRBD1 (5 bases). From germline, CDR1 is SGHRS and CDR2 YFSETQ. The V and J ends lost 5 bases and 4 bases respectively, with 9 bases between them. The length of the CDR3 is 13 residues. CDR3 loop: CASSFDSTGELFF. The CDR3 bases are TGCGCCAGCAGTTTCGACAGCACCGGGGAGCTGTTTTTT.

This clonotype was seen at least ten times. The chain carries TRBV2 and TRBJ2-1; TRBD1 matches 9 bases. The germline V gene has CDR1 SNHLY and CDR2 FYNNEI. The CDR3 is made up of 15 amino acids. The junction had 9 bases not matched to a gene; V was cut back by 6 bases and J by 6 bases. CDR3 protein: CASSPGTGRSNEQFF. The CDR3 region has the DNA TGTGCCAGCAGCCCCGGGACAGGGAGGTCCAATGAGCAGTTCTTC.

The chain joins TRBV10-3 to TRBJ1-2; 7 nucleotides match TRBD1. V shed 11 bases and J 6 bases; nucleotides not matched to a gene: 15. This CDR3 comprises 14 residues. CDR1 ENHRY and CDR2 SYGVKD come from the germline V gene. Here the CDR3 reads CAAWTAGRGNGYTF. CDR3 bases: TGTGCCGCCTGGACAGCCGGCAGGGGGAATGGCTACACCTTC.

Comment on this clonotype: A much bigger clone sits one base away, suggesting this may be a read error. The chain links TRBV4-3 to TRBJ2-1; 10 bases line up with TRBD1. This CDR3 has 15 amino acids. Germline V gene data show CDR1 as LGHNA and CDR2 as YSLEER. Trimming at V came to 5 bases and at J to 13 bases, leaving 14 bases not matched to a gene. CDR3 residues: CASSAGQGLGETQFF. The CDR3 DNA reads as TGCGCCAGCAGCGCGGGACAGGGGCTGGGAGAGACCCAGTTCTTC.